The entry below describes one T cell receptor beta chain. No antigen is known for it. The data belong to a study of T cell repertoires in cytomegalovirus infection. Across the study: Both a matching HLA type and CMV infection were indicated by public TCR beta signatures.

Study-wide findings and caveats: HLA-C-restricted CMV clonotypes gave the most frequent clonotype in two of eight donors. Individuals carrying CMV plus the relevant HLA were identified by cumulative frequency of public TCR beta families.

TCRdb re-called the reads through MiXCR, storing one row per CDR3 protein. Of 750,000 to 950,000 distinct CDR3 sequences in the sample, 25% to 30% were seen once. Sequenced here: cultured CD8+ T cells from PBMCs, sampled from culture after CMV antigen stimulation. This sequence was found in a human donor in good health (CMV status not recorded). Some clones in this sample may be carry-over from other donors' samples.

CDR3 loop: CASQPPVGGANKTAQYF. The DNA of the CDR3 is TGTGCCAGCCAACCCCCCGTTGGAGGGGCTAACAAAACGGCCCAGTACTTC. The chain is built from TRBV7-9 and TRBJ2-5, with D possibly matching TRBD2 (6 bases). Germline V gives CDR1 SEHNR, CDR2 FQNEAQ (reference sequence). This CDR3 comprises 17 residues. Trimming stripped 8 bases from V and 9 bases from J, with 31 bases between.